A single sample is the source of the 30 T cell receptor beta chains below, sequenced in a study of control samples from healthy donors and cancer patients (dated by TCRdb to the early 2020s). Library creation used the immunoSEQ multiplex PCR assay. TCRdb re-hosts the immuneACCESS table, in-frame sequences only. Its copies lack some clones; in the studies checked, an unresolved V gene accounts for under half of them, and the cause for the rest is not known. The sample table holds 260,000 or so clones, of which roughly 80% were seen once. The biggest ten clones account for 13% of the sample. Sequences were obtained from PBMCs. These receptors all stem from an older woman with lung cancer.

This clone has only one observation. The CDR3 bases are TGTGCCAGCAGCGTAGCTCCTAGCAGCGCAGATACGCAGTATTTT. This gives the protein CASSVAPSSADTQYF. The chain has TRBV9 and TRBJ2-3; tentative D call: TRBD2 (5 bases). The CDR3 totals 15 residues. V lost 0 bases, J lost 4 bases, and 12 bases lay in between. In germline, CDR1 is SGDLS, CDR2 YYNGEE.

V is TRBV5-5 and J is TRBJ1-3; the D is unclear. This CDR3 has 14 amino acids. V was cut by 7 bases and J by 0 bases, with 11 bases left in between. Germline V lookup: CDR1 SGHKS, CDR2 YYEKEE (reference sequence). CDR3 DNA: TGTGCCAGCGAACGAGGCGACTCTGGAAACACCATATATTTT. Its protein product is CASERGDSGNTIYF.

The CDR3 DNA sequence: TGTGCCAGCAGTTACTCCGGGGCGACCTCCTACAATGAGCAGTTCTTC. This gives the protein CASSYSGATSYNEQFF. V gene TRBV6-5 combines with J gene TRBJ2-1, with D possibly called TRBD1 or TRBD2 (5 bases each). The ends were cut back, 0 bases at V and 0 bases at J, with 9 bases in the middle. In germline, CDR1 is MNHEY, CDR2 SVGAGI. The CDR3 length is 16 residues.

This chain uses TRBV19 with TRBJ2-2; 7 bases match TRBD2. V lost 3 bases, J lost 1 base, and 2 bases stayed unmatched. The CDR3 is made up of 15 amino acids. Germline-derived CDR1 and CDR2 are LNHDA and SQIVND (reference sequence). The CDR3 sequence is CASSMGGRNTGELFF. The DNA for the CDR3 is TGTGCCAGTAGTATGGGAGGGAGGAACACCGGGGAGCTGTTTTTT.

V usage is TRBV11-2 and J usage is TRBJ1-1, with no clear D. Per germline, CDR1 SGHAT and CDR2 FQNNGV. This CDR3 spans 11 amino acids. The germline V and J ends were trimmed by 4 bases and 4 bases, with 4 bases remaining between them. DNA of the CDR3: TGTGCCAGCAGCTGGGGCACTGAAGCTTTCTTT. Translating it yields CASSWGTEAFF.

The chain employs TRBV4-1 and TRBJ2-3; D gene uncertain. With 1 base removed from V and 4 bases from J, the gap between germline ends came to 12 bases. CDR3 size: 15 residues. Looked up from germline, CDR1 is MGHRA and CDR2 is YSYEKL. The CDR3 DNA sequence: TGCGCCAGCAGCCAAGGGGGTTTTTCCTCAGATACGCAGTATTTT. Encoded protein: CASSQGGFSSDTQYF.

This sequence joins TRBV6-5 and TRBJ1-2, with D hard to call. Germline values: CDR1 MNHEY, CDR2 SVGAGI. V gave up 2 bases and J gave up 0 bases, with 13 bases separating them. The CDR3 extends over 16 amino acids. CDR3 residues: CASSYIGDTSNYGYTF. CDR3 bases: TGTGCCAGCAGTTACATTGGGGATACTTCTAACTATGGCTACACCTTC.

V is TRBV6-5 and J is TRBJ2-5, with a weak D call TRBD2 (6 bases). The germline CDR1 and CDR2 sequences are MNHEY and SVGAGI. The CDR3 consists of 14 residues. The germline V and J ends were trimmed by 6 bases and 4 bases, with 15 bases remaining between them. CDR3 amino acids: CASRREAGLETQYF. The CDR3 DNA follows: TGTGCCAGCAGGCGCGAGGCGGGGCTAGAGACCCAGTACTTC.

V and J are TRBV27 and TRBJ2-7, with D possibly matching TRBD1 (5 bases). The V gene lost 7 bases and the J gene lost 0 bases, with 19 bases spanning the gap. This CDR3 contains 16 residues. Germline assignment: CDR1 MNHEY and CDR2 SMNVEV (reference sequence). CDR3 bases: TGTGCCAGCACCACCCGACAAGGGGCCGCCTCCTACGAGCAGTACTTC. It translates to CASTTRQGAASYEQYF.

The chain couples TRBV5-1 to TRBJ2-1; D may match TRBD1 or TRBD2 (5 bases each). V lost 6 bases and J 9 bases, leaving 16 bases between the germline ends. The CDR3 totals 13 residues. Germline loops: CDR1 SGHRS, CDR2 YFSETQ. The CDR3 bases are TGCGCCAGCACCGATGGGTGGGGGAGTGAGCAGTTCTTC. Residues: CASTDGWGSEQFF. The full variable domain, in which reference TRBV5-1 and TRBJ2-1 provide the parts outside the CDR3, is KAGVTQTPRYLIKTRGQQVTLSCSPISGHRSVSWYQQTPGQGLQFLFEYFSETQRNKGNFPGRFSGRQFSNSRSEMNVSTLELGDSALYLCASTDGWGSEQFFGPGTRLTVL.

The V gene is TRBV5-1, the J gene TRBJ1-1; D call uncertain. Germline lookup yields CDR1 SGHRS and CDR2 YFSETQ. This CDR3 is 15 amino acids long. Trimming removed 0 bases at V and 1 base at J, with 10 bases between. CDR3 DNA: TGCGCCAGCAGCTTGGGAGCGGCGGCGAACACTGAAGCTTTCTTT. This gives the protein CASSLGAAANTEAFF.

This chain links TRBV4-1 with TRBJ2-7; tentatively, D is TRBD2 (5 bases). V lost 4 bases, J lost 1 base, and 11 bases lay in between. This CDR3 is 14 amino acids long. Germline CDR1 and CDR2: MGHRA and YSYEKL. In nucleotides, the CDR3 is TGCGCCAGCAGCCTCGGGGAGAGATCCTACGAGCAGTACTTC. Its protein product is CASSLGERSYEQYF.

The V gene is TRBV5-1, the J gene TRBJ2-2; maybe TRBD1 (5 bases). The CDR3 is made up of 15 amino acids. Trimming took off 0 bases at V and 3 bases at J, with 9 bases between the two ends. Germline CDR1 and CDR2: SGHRS and YFSETQ. The CDR3: CASSLGQSYTGELFF. The CDR3 DNA reads TGCGCCAGCAGCTTGGGACAGTCATACACCGGGGAGCTGTTTTTT.

The chain employs TRBV5-5 and TRBJ1-1; D remains unclear. The CDR3 spans 12 residues. V lost 2 bases and J 1 base, leaving 3 bases between the germline ends. The germline CDR1 and CDR2 sequences are SGHKS and YYEKEE (reference sequence). CDR3 DNA: TGTGCCAGCAGCTTTACGAACACTGAAGCTTTCTTT. It specifies CASSFTNTEAFF.

In its sample, this clone was seen a few times. This chain connects TRBV11-3 to TRBJ2-5, with D unclear. Trimming removed 0 bases at V and 0 bases at J, with 5 bases between. Germline V gene sequence: CDR1 SGHNT, CDR2 YENEEA. This CDR3 region has 14 residues. CDR3 sequence reads: CASSLDPYQETQYF. The CDR3 DNA is TGTGCCAGCAGCTTAGATCCGTACCAAGAGACCCAGTACTTC.

The chain combines TRBV7-3 with TRBJ2-2; 8 bases map to TRBD2. The V and J ends lost 2 bases and 7 bases, in that order; junction bases with no gene match: 12. CDR1 and CDR2 from the germline V gene are SGHTA and FQGTGA. This CDR3 spans 17 amino acids. CDR3 region: CASSLLAGTRGGGELFF. In DNA form, the CDR3 reads TGTGCCAGCAGCTTACTAGCGGGTACCAGAGGGGGCGGGGAGCTGTTTTTT.

In this sample, this clone turned up once. This chain connects TRBV19 to TRBJ2-5, with unresolved D. V lost 4 bases, J lost 1 base, and 10 bases lay in between. CDR3 length equals 14 residues. CDR1 and CDR2 (germline): LNHDA, SQIVND (reference sequence). CDR3 bases: TGTGCCAGTAGTAGTCGGCGGCCCCAAGAGACCCAGTACTTC. Its protein is CASSSRRPQETQYF.

The rearrangement uses TRBV28 and TRBJ2-3; 14 bases match TRBD2. After removal of 4 bases from V and 6 bases from J, the junction contained 6 bases not matched to a gene. CDR1 MDHEN and CDR2 SYDVKM come from the germline V gene. The CDR3 is made up of 16 amino acids. CDR3 nucleotide sequence: TGTGCCAGCAGTTGGGGACTAGCGGGAGCAGGTGATACGCAGTATTTT. Residues: CASSWGLAGAGDTQYF.

The CDR3 nucleotides are TGTGCCAGCAGTTACTCGAAGAGTTTGGTCCATGAAAAACTGTTTTTT. Protein: CASSYSKSLVHEKLFF. V and J are TRBV6-2 or TRBV6-3 and TRBJ1-4; D gene ambiguous. The CDR3 contains 16 residues. Looked up from germline, CDR1 is MNHEY and CDR2 is SVGEGT. Trimming took 0 bases from V and 6 from J, leaving 14 bases between them.

This rearrangement joins TRBV20-1 to TRBJ2-1; 7 bases are shared with TRBD2. This CDR3 is built from 15 residues. V lost 3 bases to trimming and J lost 8 bases; unmatched junction nucleotides: 13. The germline V gene has CDR1 DFQATT and CDR2 SNEGSKA (reference sequence). The CDR3 loop reads CSASFRERGTDEQFF. CDR3 DNA sequence: TGCAGTGCTAGTTTCCGGGAGCGGGGTACCGATGAGCAGTTCTTC.

The rearrangement joins TRBV5-1 to TRBJ2-1; 9 bases match TRBD1. Germline V gene data show CDR1 as SGHRS and CDR2 as YFSETQ. The length of the CDR3 is 17 residues. V gave up 0 bases and J gave up 0 bases; unmatched junction bases: 4. The CDR3 loop reads CASSLVQGAISYNEQFF. The CDR3 DNA reads as TGCGCCAGCAGCTTGGTACAGGGGGCCATCTCCTACAATGAGCAGTTCTTC.

The chain employs TRBV5-1 and TRBJ1-4, with D hard to call. This CDR3 is built from 15 residues. Between the trimmed V and J ends, which lost 0 bases and 0 bases, there was a span of 6 bases. From germline, CDR1 is SGHRS and CDR2 YFSETQ. CDR3 nucleotides: TGCGCCAGCAGCTTGGCGGGTTCAACTAATGAAAAACTGTTTTTT. Encoded protein: CASSLAGSTNEKLFF.

This chain joins TRBV7-6 and TRBJ2-1; D ambiguous. The CDR3 contains 15 residues. CDR1 SGHVS and CDR2 FNYEAQ come from the germline V gene. V lost 0 bases to trimming and J lost 6 bases, with 12 bases between them. CDR3 DNA sequence: TGTGCCAGCAGCTTAGCGGTGTATAGACGCAATGAGCAGTTCTTC. Amino acids: CASSLAVYRRNEQFF. Combining the CDR3 with reference TRBV7-6 and TRBJ2-1 gives the whole variable domain GAGVSQSPRYKVTKRGQDVALRCDPISGHVSLYWYRQALGQGPEFLTYFNYEAQQDKSGLPNDRFSAERPEGSISTLTIQRTEQRDSAMYRCASSLAVYRRNEQFFGPGTRLTVL.

This chain connects TRBV7-8 to TRBJ2-2; possibly TRBD2 for D (6 bases). V lost 5 bases, J lost 3 bases, and 13 bases lay in between. The CDR3 extends over 15 amino acids. CDR1 SGHVS and CDR2 FQNEAQ come from the germline V gene. CDR3 amino acids: CASSLGRGYTGELFF. CDR3 coding DNA: TGTGCCAGCAGCCTTGGCCGGGGGTACACCGGGGAGCTGTTTTTT.

J is TRBJ1-2 and V is TRBV6-1; D possibly corresponds to TRBD1 (5 bases). Germline loops: CDR1 MNHNS, CDR2 SASEGT. V lost 0 bases to trimming and J lost 4 bases, with 12 bases between them. The CDR3 covers 15 residues. CDR3 nucleotide sequence: TGTGCCAGCAGTGAAGCTTTTTCGGGGCCCTATGGCTACACCTTC. This translates into CASSEAFSGPYGYTF.

The rearrangement uses TRBV11-3 and TRBJ2-2; D may be TRBD1 (5 bases). V shed 3 bases and J shed 5 bases, with 10 bases lying between them. The CDR3 is made up of 14 amino acids. CDR1 SGHNT and CDR2 YENEEA come from the germline V gene. Here the CDR3 reads CASSFQGSTGELFF. DNA for the CDR3: TGTGCCAGCAGCTTCCAGGGTAGTACCGGGGAGCTGTTTTTT.

This chain joins TRBV7-3 and TRBJ1-1, with D hard to call. The CDR3 sequence is 14 residues long. Trimming stripped 0 bases from V and 0 bases from J, with 5 bases between. The germline gives CDR1 SGHTA, CDR2 FQGTGA. CDR3 sequence (DNA): TGTGCCAGCAGCTTAACCAACATGAACACTGAAGCTTTCTTT. Amino acids: CASSLTNMNTEAFF.

This clone has a single count. The chain combines TRBV24-1 with TRBJ1-5; a weak D match, TRBD1 (6 bases). The CDR3 sequence is 16 residues long. The ends were cut back, 3 bases at V and 1 base at J, with 12 bases in the middle. Germline V gene sequence: CDR1 KGHDR, CDR2 SFDVKD. CDR3 DNA sequence: TGTGCCACCAGTGATGCGGGGGGCGCGAGCAATCAGCCCCAGCATTTT. It translates to CATSDAGGASNQPQHF.

V is TRBV20-1 and J is TRBJ1-3; D is ambiguous. Per the germline V gene, CDR1 is DFQATT and CDR2 is SNEGSKA (reference sequence). The CDR3 totals 16 residues. Deletions cut 3 bases from V and 0 bases from J, with 15 bases between. The CDR3 is CSASIRGLSSGNTIYF. The DNA for the CDR3 is TGCAGTGCTAGTATTCGAGGGCTCAGCTCTGGAAACACCATATATTTT.

The rearrangement uses TRBV5-6 and TRBJ1-1, with a tentative D call TRBD1 (6 bases). The CDR3 extends over 16 amino acids. Germline lookup yields CDR1 SGHDT and CDR2 YYEEEE. The V end was cut by 3 bases, the J end by 1 base, with 16 bases between. The CDR3 DNA reads as TGTGCCAGCAGCTGGGGGCCCCAGGGGACGAACACTGAAGCTTTCTTT. Residues: CASSWGPQGTNTEAFF.